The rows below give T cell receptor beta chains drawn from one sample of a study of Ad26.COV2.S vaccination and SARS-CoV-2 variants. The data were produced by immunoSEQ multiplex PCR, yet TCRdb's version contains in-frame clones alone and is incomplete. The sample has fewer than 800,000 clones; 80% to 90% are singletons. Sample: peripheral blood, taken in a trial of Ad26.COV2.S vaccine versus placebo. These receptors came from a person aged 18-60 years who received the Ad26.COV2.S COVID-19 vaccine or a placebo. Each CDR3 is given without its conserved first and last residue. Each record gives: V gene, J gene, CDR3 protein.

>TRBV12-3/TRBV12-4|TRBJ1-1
ASSLGQTIEAF
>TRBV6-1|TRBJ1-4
ASRWTATNEKLF
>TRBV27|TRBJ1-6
ASSLSPTGADSPLH
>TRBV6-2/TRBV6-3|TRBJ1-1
ASSLQGYTEAF
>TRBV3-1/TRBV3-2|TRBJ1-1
ASSNRGGTEAF
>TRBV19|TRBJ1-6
ASRNGGANSPLH
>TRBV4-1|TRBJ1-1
ASSQDGLRAF
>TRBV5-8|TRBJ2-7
ASSFLGREQY
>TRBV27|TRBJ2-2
ASSLAGLTGELF
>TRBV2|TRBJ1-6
ASSVSTYNSPLH
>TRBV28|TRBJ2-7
ASSTTGHEQY
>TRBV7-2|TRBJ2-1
ASSSRPGGKEQF
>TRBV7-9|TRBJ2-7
ASSQSGVYEQY
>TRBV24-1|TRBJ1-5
ATSDNNQPQH
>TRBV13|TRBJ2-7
ASSLYYEQY
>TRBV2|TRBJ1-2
ASSADGGEGYT
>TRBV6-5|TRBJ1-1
ASTATNTEAF
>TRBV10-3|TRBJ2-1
AISDSWGGYNEQF
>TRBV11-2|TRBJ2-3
ASSLDRASDTQY
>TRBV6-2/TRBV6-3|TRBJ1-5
ASSRRQNKPQH
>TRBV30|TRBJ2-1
ALDRGQGYEQF
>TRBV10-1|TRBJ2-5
ASSSSGREETQY
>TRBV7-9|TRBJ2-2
ASSLGTGELF
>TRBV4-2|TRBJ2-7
ASSQDRAYEQY
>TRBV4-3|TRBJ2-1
ASSQAWTDLYNEQF
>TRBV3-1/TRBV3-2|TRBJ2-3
ASSQGLAGSDTQY
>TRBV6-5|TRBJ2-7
ASTTSGRAPYEQY
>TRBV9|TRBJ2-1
ASSGEGSEQF
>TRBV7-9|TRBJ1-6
ASTRGQGSYNSPLH
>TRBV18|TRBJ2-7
ASSPAGGGYEQY
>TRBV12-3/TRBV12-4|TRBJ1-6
ASSFTTNSPLH
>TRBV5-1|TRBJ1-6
ASREQGAPNSPLH
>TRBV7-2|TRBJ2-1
ASSLNGGADEQF
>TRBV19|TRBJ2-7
ASSPGTWTTYEQY
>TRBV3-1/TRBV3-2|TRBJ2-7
ASSQSVGGFALALSYEQY
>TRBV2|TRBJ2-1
ASSDQYSEQF
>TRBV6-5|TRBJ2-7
ASRNRDRASYEQY
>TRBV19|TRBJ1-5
ASSINGLNQPQH